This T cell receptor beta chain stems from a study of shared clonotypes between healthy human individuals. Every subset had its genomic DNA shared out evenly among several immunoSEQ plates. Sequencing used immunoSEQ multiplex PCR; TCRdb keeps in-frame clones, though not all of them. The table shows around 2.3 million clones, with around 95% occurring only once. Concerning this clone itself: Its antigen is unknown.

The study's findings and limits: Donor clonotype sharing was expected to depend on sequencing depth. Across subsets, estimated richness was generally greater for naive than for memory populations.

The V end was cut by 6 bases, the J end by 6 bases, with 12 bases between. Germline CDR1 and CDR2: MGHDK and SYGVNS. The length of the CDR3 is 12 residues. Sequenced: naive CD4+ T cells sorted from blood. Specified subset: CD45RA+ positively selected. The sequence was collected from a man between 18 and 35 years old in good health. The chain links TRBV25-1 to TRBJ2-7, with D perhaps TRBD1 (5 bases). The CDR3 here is CASRSGYGEQYF. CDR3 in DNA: TGTGCCAGCAGATCAGGGTATGGCGAGCAGTACTTC.